A selection of T cell receptor beta chains follows, all from one sample in a study of CD8 T cells in ankylosing spondylitis. TCRdb redid the calling of the 5' RACE reads with MiXCR, one entry per CDR3 protein. Of approximately 400,000 distinct CDR3 sequences in the sample, approximately 17% are singletons; the top ten hold about 0.94%. Sequenced material: blood, either unsorted or a sorted T cell fraction (not recorded which). Source of these receptors: a male donor with ankylosing spondylitis. Each CDR3 is given without its conserved first and last residue. A D gene is named only where the DNA matches it firmly. Clone size, where shown, is once, few, many, or a class for clones that have expanded.

length: 14; size: -; V: TRBV7-9; D: TRBD2; CDR3: ASSLASSGPYNEQF
length: 12; size: -; V: TRBV2; D: TRBD2; CDR3: ASSEGGLAETQY
length: 16; size: -; V: TRBV4-3; D: TRBD1; CDR3: ASSQDPPGGGGTGELF
length: 13; size: few; V: TRBV5-6; D: TRBD1; CDR3: ASSHQTGRSPEAF
length: 15; size: -; V: TRBV4-1; D: TRBD2; CDR3: ASSQASTGGTFYEQY
length: 14; size: few; V: TRBV4-2; D: -; CDR3: ASSQEGGTYNSPLH
length: 13; size: -; V: TRBV6-2/TRBV6-3; D: -; CDR3: ASSPGQTKNTEAF
length: 13; size: few; V: TRBV7-9; D: -; CDR3: ASSLGSQRSGELF
length: 12; size: few; V: TRBV5-1; D: -; CDR3: ASSLVVGPTEAF
length: 13; size: few; V: TRBV3-1; D: -; CDR3: ASSPQGLGGGEQF
length: 13; size: few; V: TRBV20-1; D: -; CDR3: SANPGGLGRDTQY
length: 13; size: -; V: TRBV5-1; D: -; CDR3: ASSLPSSGSYEQY
length: 16; size: few; V: TRBV19; D: -; CDR3: ATTPRVGLGSGANVLT
length: 13; size: few; V: TRBV5-6; D: TRBD1; CDR3: ASSLFRDRVGEQF
length: 13; size: few; V: TRBV6-2/TRBV6-3; D: -; CDR3: ASSLPRTVTYEQY
length: 12; size: few; V: TRBV11-2; D: -; CDR3: ASSPLASTDTQY
length: 12; size: -; V: TRBV5-1; D: TRBD1; CDR3: ATTTGFGTGELF
length: 13; size: few; V: TRBV30; D: -; CDR3: AWSGGLGDNQPQH
length: 13; size: few; V: TRBV7-7; D: -; CDR3: ASSQTATHQETQY
length: 10; size: -; V: TRBV6-1; D: -; CDR3: ASSEGRETQY
length: 14; size: few; V: TRBV19; D: -; CDR3: ASSPFPGSETYEQY
length: 12; size: -; V: TRBV28; D: -; CDR3: ASSLPSGANVLT
length: 11; size: few; V: TRBV29-1; D: -; CDR3: SVEPHSGYGYT
length: 13; size: -; V: TRBV7-9; D: -; CDR3: ASSLGGGDFHEQY
length: 12; size: few; V: TRBV5-1; D: -; CDR3: ASKVVGNTGELF
length: 12; size: -; V: TRBV5-1; D: -; CDR3: ASTQNGPSDTQY
length: 12; size: few; V: TRBV9; D: -; CDR3: ASSVGRSSYEQY
length: 11; size: few; V: TRBV7-9; D: -; CDR3: ASSLVANYGYT
length: 13; size: -; V: TRBV19; D: TRBD2; CDR3: ASSVRLAGANFPF
length: 18; size: few; V: TRBV6-4; D: TRBD2; CDR3: ASSPEGAGGLRKAKNIQY
length: 14; size: few; V: TRBV6-2/TRBV6-3; D: TRBD1; CDR3: ASSYATVQGGNEAF
length: 10; size: -; V: TRBV3-1; D: -; CDR3: ASSRTVSEQY